This TCR beta chain was observed in a study of response to subunit inactivated influenza vaccine. Broader study findings: That few new T cells are recruited by each seasonal influenza vaccination was the authors' suggestion.

One entry per CDR3 protein, called by TCRdb with MiXCR from the RT-PCR reads. The data hold over 750,000 distinct CDR3 sequences, with 20% to 25% observed a single time. Trimming left V 3 bases short and J 2 bases short, with 8 bases between. The CDR3 has 14 amino acids. Turning to this clonotype: The antigen is undetermined.

The sequencing here drew on PBMCs from blood, taken less than 6 days after vaccination. The receptor comes from a man over 45 who received an inactivated influenza vaccine. The chain recombines TRBV12-3 or TRBV12-4 with TRBJ1-5, with D maybe TRBD1 (5 bases). This chain's CDR3 is CASSFAQGNQPQHF. In DNA form, the CDR3 reads TGTGCCAGCAGTTTTGCACAGGGCAATCAGCCCCAGCATTTT.